This T cell receptor (beta chain) was found in a study of cytomegalovirus exposure and HLA in healthy donors. Points on this clone: Its antigen is undetermined. The sample contains more than one DNA sequence encoding this CDR3.

All the people who gave samples were healthy bone marrow donors. Study-wide results and caveats: Some highly shared sequence variants likely arose as a pipeline artifact. Versus the approximately 700-donor mean, an Asian-associated ancestry cluster reportedly showed fewer N-insertions in a later analysis.

The PCR made use of 60 Vbeta and 13 Jbeta primers. The data were produced by immunoSEQ multiplex PCR, yet TCRdb's version contains in-frame clones alone and is incomplete. The sample holds approximately 250,000 clones, about 85% seen once. Trimming at V came to 3 bases and at J to 5 bases, leaving 2 bases not matched to a gene. The CDR3 runs 14 residues. In germline, CDR1 is SEHNR, CDR2 FQNEAQ (reference sequence). The TCR comes from a girl aged 2-9 years in good health and CMV-seronegative. The specimen was PBMCs. V is TRBV7-9 and J is TRBJ2-5, with 11 bases that match TRBD2. The CDR3 reads CASSFSSGGETQYF. The CDR3 nucleotides are TGTGCCAGCAGCTTTTCTAGCGGGGGGGAGACCCAGTACTTC.